A single sample is the source of the 7 T cell receptor beta chains below, sequenced in a study of CD8 T cells in ankylosing spondylitis. Each CDR3 protein gets one entry after TCRdb re-called the 5' RACE reads with MiXCR. This sample has 350,000 or so distinct CDR3 sequences; under 15% occur once, and the top ten carry about 1.1%. The specimen sequenced was blood, either unsorted or a sorted T cell fraction (not recorded which). These receptors were collected from a male donor with ankylosing spondylitis or in good health (not recorded which).

This clonotype was picked up a small number of times. The V gene is TRBV6-1, the J gene TRBJ2-2, with D possibly being TRBD2 (6 bases). CDR1 and CDR2 (germline): MNHNS, SASEGT. The CDR3 totals 15 residues. V was cut by 2 bases and J by 1 base, with 8 bases left in between. CDR3 in amino acids: CASSESGRNTGELFF. Here the CDR3 DNA reads TGTGCCAGCAGTGAATCCGGGAGGAACACCGGGGAGCTGTTTTTT.

This clonotype turned up a few times. The V and J genes are TRBV6-2 or TRBV6-3 and TRBJ2-4; D is perhaps TRBD1 (6 bases). CDR1 and CDR2 from the germline V gene are MNHEY and SVGEGT. There are 17 residues in the CDR3. V gave up 6 bases and J gave up 0 bases, with 18 bases separating them. The CDR3 nucleotides are TGTGCCAGCAGCCTCGAGAGGCAGGGGTTAGCCAAAAACATTCAGTACTTC. It specifies CASSLERQGLAKNIQYF.

This clonotype has more than one count but fewer than ten. The J gene is TRBJ2-7, the V gene TRBV2, with D uncertain. V was cut by 6 bases and J by 4 bases, with 10 bases left in between. Germline V lookup: CDR1 SNHLY, CDR2 FYNNEI. The CDR3 covers 12 residues. CDR3 bases: TGTGCCAGCAGCCTCAGATTTTACGAGCAGTACTTC. It is translated as CASSLRFYEQYF.

This clonotype was observed a few times. The chain joins TRBV6-1 to TRBJ2-7; maybe TRBD1 (5 bases). The germline V gene encodes CDR1 MNHNS and CDR2 SASEGT. The length of the CDR3 is 15 residues. Trimming cost V 5 bases and J 2 bases, with 16 bases left between them. CDR3 coding DNA: TGTGCCAGCAGTCGCCCTGGGGCTGAAACCTACGAGCAGTACTTC. Residues: CASSRPGAETYEQYF.

This clonotype was observed a handful of times. This chain links TRBV27 with TRBJ1-6; D is unclear. This CDR3 is built from 14 residues. CDR1 MNHEY and CDR2 SMNVEV come from the germline V gene (reference sequence). The V end was cut by 4 bases, the J end by 8 bases, with 12 bases between. In DNA, the CDR3 is TGTGCCAGCAGTTCCCCCTTGGGGTATTCACCCCTCCACTTT. Protein sequence: CASSSPLGYSPLHF.

This clonotype was recorded a few times. The chain carries TRBV3-1 and TRBJ1-2; 8 bases are a match to TRBD1. V was clipped by 1 base and J by 4 bases; unmatched bases: 2. Germline V gene sequence: CDR1 LGHDT, CDR2 YNNKEL (reference sequence). This CDR3 spans 14 amino acids. Here the CDR3 DNA reads TGTGCCAGCAGCCAAGGGACAGGGATCTATGGCTACACCTTC. This gives the protein CASSQGTGIYGYTF.

The chain carries TRBV10-1 and TRBJ2-2; 8 bases map to TRBD2. Trimming removed 2 bases from V and 4 bases from J; junction bases left unmatched: 9. Germline V gene data show CDR1 as WNHNN and CDR2 as SYGVQD (reference sequence). The CDR3 loop spans 17 amino acids. CDR3 DNA: TGCGCCAGCAGTGAGGAGGCTAGCGGGTGGGGCACCGGGGAGCTGTTTTTT. Translating it yields CASSEEASGWGTGELFF.